This TCR beta chain came from a study of regulatory dendritic cells for organ transplantation. About the research overall: Regulatory dendritic cells were monocyte-derived, receiving vitamin D3 on days 0 and 4 and IL-10 on day 4.

Looked up from germline, CDR1 is WNHNN and CDR2 is SYGVQD (reference sequence). Germline trimming cut 4 bases from V and 6 bases from J; bases unmatched to any gene: 10. The length of the CDR3 is 15 residues. Study conclusions and caveats: The most alloreactive TCR clonotypes were found in resting memory CD8+ cells. Memory T cells were less diverse than naive, with memory CD8+ most oligoclonal.

Sorted subsets were CFSE-labeled and cultured four to six days with allogeneic dendritic cells. FACS sorted CD4+ or CD8+ T cells into CD45RA+ naive and CD45RO+ memory. As regards this clone: The target antigen is unknown.

The assay was immunoSEQ multiplex PCR, and TCRdb's table has in-frame clones only and misses some. The sample holds around 19,000 clones; 75% to 90% are singletons and the top ten take 0.68%. The V and J genes are TRBV10-1 and TRBJ1-2, with TRBD1 matching 8 bases. This receptor was obtained from a human donor in good health. Sequenced: naive CD4+ T cells from blood cultured with regulatory dendritic cells. The subset is: CD45RA+ naive T cells. The CDR3 DNA follows: TGCGCCAGCAGTGGTTCCAAGACAGGGGTGGATGGCTACACCTTC. As protein: CASSGSKTGVDGYTF.